A selection of T cell receptor beta chains follows, all from one sample in a study of T cell changes during pregnancy in multiple sclerosis. Using immunoSEQ multiplex PCR, the repertoire was profiled, and TCRdb retains in-frame clones only, with some absent. The sample has about 79,000 clones; about nine tenths are singletons. The source material was CD4+ T cells from peripheral blood mononuclear cells, sampled in the second trimester of pregnancy. These receptors were obtained from a female donor with multiple sclerosis, enrolled in a pregnancy study. CDR3s include the opening cysteine and the closing phenylalanine or tryptophan. A D gene is named only where the DNA matches it firmly. Rows give clone size only sometimes, using once, few, many, or a class for an expanded clone.

J gene	V gene	D gene	clone size	CDR3 DNA	CDR3 protein
TRBJ1-2	TRBV11-3	-	-	TGTGCCAGCAGCTTATCGGGGAACCCCTATGGCTACACCTTC	CASSLSGNPYGYTF
TRBJ2-5	TRBV5-1	TRBD1	-	TGCGCCAGCAGCCCGCGGACAGGGGAAGAGACCCAGTACTTC	CASSPRTGEETQYF
TRBJ1-2	TRBV2	-	-	TGTGCCAGCAGTGAAGGAACGGGAAACTATGGCTACACCTTC	CASSEGTGNYGYTF
TRBJ1-1	TRBV6-6	-	-	TGTGCCAGCAACACAGTAAGGCCGAACCTGAACACTGAAGCTTTCTTT	CASNTVRPNLNTEAFF
TRBJ2-6	TRBV5-1	TRBD2	-	TGCGCCAGCAGCTGGGGGGGAGGGGCTGGGGCCAACGTCCTGACTTTC	CASSWGGGAGANVLTF
TRBJ1-2	TRBV9	-	-	TGTGCCAGCAGCGTAGGGTTAACGGAGATCTATGGCTACACCTTC	CASSVGLTEIYGYTF
TRBJ2-5	TRBV7-2	TRBD1	-	TGTGCCAGCAGCTTAAGCAGCAGGGGGCAAGAGACCCAGTACTTC	CASSLSSRGQETQYF
TRBJ2-5	TRBV6-6	TRBD1	-	TGTGCCAGCAGTAACCGGGACAGGGTCTACTTC	CASSNRDRVYF
TRBJ2-3	TRBV30	TRBD2	-	TGTGCCTGGAGTGTGCAGTCTAGCGGGAGAGGAGATACGCAGTATTTT	CAWSVQSSGRGDTQYF
TRBJ2-1	TRBV9	TRBD2	-	TGTGCCAGCAGCGGAGGAACCCCGGATTCTAGCGGGAGTTACAATGAGCAGTTCTTC	CASSGGTPDSSGSYNEQFF
TRBJ2-2	TRBV7-3	TRBD1	-	TGTGCCAGCAGCTTATCTCCCCAGGGACAGGGGAACACCGGGGAGCTGTTTTTT	CASSLSPQGQGNTGELFF
TRBJ1-1	TRBV18	-	once	TGTGCCAGCTCACCTGGGGCCCGACCTGGAGCTTTCTTT	CASSPGARPGAFF
TRBJ2-5	TRBV29-1	-	-	TGCAGCGTTGAAAAAGGGGTTGGCGAGACCCAGTACTTC	CSVEKGVGETQYF
TRBJ2-4	TRBV5-1	TRBD2	-	TGCGCCAGCAGCTTGGAGGGCGGGAGAGGAGGGGCCAAAAACATTCAGTACTTC	CASSLEGGRGGAKNIQYF
TRBJ2-3	TRBV4-1	-	-	TGCGCCAGCAGCCAACAGCGGACAGATACGCAGTATTTT	CASSQQRTDTQYF
TRBJ2-7	TRBV7-2	-	-	TGTGCCAGCAGCCACCCCGGAGGTAACGAGCAGTACTTC	CASSHPGGNEQYF
TRBJ2-7	TRBV27	TRBD1	-	TGTGCCAGCAGTTTACGGGGACAGGGACACTACGAGCAGTACTTC	CASSLRGQGHYEQYF
TRBJ2-1	TRBV6-5	TRBD2	-	TGTGCCAGCAGTTATACGACTAAAGCGGGGGAGCAGTTCTTC	CASSYTTKAGEQFF
TRBJ2-7	TRBV4-2	TRBD1	-	TGTGCCAGCAGCCAAGATTTTCCGGGACAGGGAGGATCCTACGAGCAGTACTTC	CASSQDFPGQGGSYEQYF
TRBJ2-1	TRBV6-1	TRBD1	-	TGTGCCAGCAGACCGACAGGGAACCACAATGAGCAGTTCTTC	CASRPTGNHNEQFF
TRBJ1-2	TRBV14	TRBD1	-	TGTGCCAGCAGCCAAACGCAGGGGGCTCGATATGGCTACACCTTC	CASSQTQGARYGYTF
TRBJ2-7	TRBV28	TRBD1	-	TGTGCCAGCGGACAGGGGATTGGCGAGCAGTACTTC	CASGQGIGEQYF
TRBJ2-3	TRBV5-1	-	once	TGCGCCAGCAGCTTGGAGCGAAGCACAGATACGCAGTATTTT	CASSLERSTDTQYF
TRBJ2-7	TRBV19	-	-	TGTGCCAGTAGGAACAGGCTGAGCTCCTACGAGCAGTACTTC	CASRNRLSSYEQYF
TRBJ2-7	TRBV5-6	-	-	TGTGCCAGCAGCTTGACAGTCTACGAGCAGTACTTC	CASSLTVYEQYF
TRBJ2-7	TRBV6-5	-	-	TGTGCCAGCAGAAACGGACAGTCACCCTACGAGCAGTACTTC	CASRNGQSPYEQYF
TRBJ2-2	TRBV7-8	TRBD2	-	TGTGCCAGCAGCTTAGGTCGGGTACTAGCGGGGACCGGGGAGCTGTTTTTT	CASSLGRVLAGTGELFF
TRBJ2-7	TRBV5-1	TRBD2	-	TGCGCCAGCAGCTTGGTCGCGGGAGGGCCATTCGAGCAGTACTTC	CASSLVAGGPFEQYF
TRBJ2-2	TRBV7-7	TRBD1	-	TGTGCTAGCAGCGAGGGGGCAGGGATTACCGGGGAGCTGTTTTTT	CASSEGAGITGELFF
TRBJ2-2	TRBV7-2	-	-	TGTGCCAGCAGCTTTGCCGGACTAAACACCGGGGAGCTGTTTTTT	CASSFAGLNTGELFF
TRBJ2-2	TRBV7-2	-	-	TGTGCCAGCAGCTTGGCCCGATTTGACACCGGGGAGCTGTTTTTT	CASSLARFDTGELFF
TRBJ2-5	TRBV5-6	TRBD2	-	TGTGCCAGCAGCAGTTGGGCTAGCGGGGCAAAGACCCAGTACTTC	CASSSWASGAKTQYF
TRBJ2-7	TRBV7-9	TRBD1	-	TGTGCCAGCAGCTTAGCGGGGGGACAGGGCGAGCAGTACTTC	CASSLAGGQGEQYF
TRBJ1-3	TRBV19	-	-	TGTGCCAGTAGTATCCGGCCAGGACAAACTGGAAACACCATATATTTT	CASSIRPGQTGNTIYF
TRBJ2-1	TRBV15	-	-	TGTGCCACCAGCAGAGCTAGGGGGGGCTCCCACAATGAGCAGTTCTTC	CATSRARGGSHNEQFF
TRBJ2-3	TRBV19	-	-	TGTGCCAGTAGTACCTTGGCGGGGAGCACAGATACGCAGTATTTT	CASSTLAGSTDTQYF
TRBJ1-4	TRBV18	TRBD1	-	TGTGCCAGCTCACCGTATACGACAGGGGGGTATGGTGAAAAACTGTTTTTT	CASSPYTTGGYGEKLFF
TRBJ1-5	TRBV19	-	-	TGTGCCAGTAGTATTTGGTCCTATAGCAATCAGCCCCAGCATTTT	CASSIWSYSNQPQHF
TRBJ2-2	TRBV5-1	-	few	TGCGCCAGCAGCTTGGGACAGACGAGGACCGGGGAGCTGTTTTTT	CASSLGQTRTGELFF
TRBJ1-2	TRBV7-2	TRBD1	-	TGTGCCAGCAGCATTTGGACAGGGGGCTACTCTGGCTACACCTTC	CASSIWTGGYSGYTF
TRBJ1-2	TRBV30	-	-	TGTGCCTGGAGGTCCCTGGCAGGGGACGTCTTAGGTGGCTACACCTTC	CAWRSLAGDVLGGYTF
TRBJ2-7	TRBV7-9	-	-	TGTGCCAGCAGCCCGAGGGCGGTCAGCTCCTACGAGCAGTACTTC	CASSPRAVSSYEQYF
TRBJ2-3	TRBV11-3	TRBD2	-	TGTGCCAGCAGAGGGGGACTAGCCACAGATACGCAGTATTTT	CASRGGLATDTQYF
TRBJ1-1	TRBV15	-	-	TGTGCCACCAGCAGAGGGGACTACATGAACACTGAAGCTTTCTTT	CATSRGDYMNTEAFF
TRBJ2-3	TRBV5-4	-	-	TGTGCCAGCAGTACTACAGGTAGCACAGATACGCAGTATTTT	CASSTTGSTDTQYF